The T cell receptor beta chain described here comes from a study of blood T cell repertoires in COVID-19 (TCRdb year 2020). Turning to the overall study: Samples covering the acute and convalescent phases of COVID-19 were provided by collaborators in the United States, Italy and Spain. The prospective study material was composed of cDNA or gDNA derived from T cells, B-cell-depleted T cells, or PBMCs. The dataset comprised deeply sampled blood TCRbeta repertoires from subjects exposed to, actively infected with, or recovered from COVID-19. The repertoires were released in a freely available public database intended as a resource for research on the immune response to SARS-CoV-2. The samples were drawn from the first 160 participants of the ongoing ImmuneRACE study and from 950 to 1,500 subjects provided by 6 global collaborators. A de-identified subject ID, COVID-19 status, age in years and sex were almost always included in the sample metadata. Where HLA class I and class II types were available, the types were taken from metadata supplied by the sample provider, not from assay-based typing. The paper as a whole reports these results and caveats: How much clinical and demographic metadata was included differed by source and by participant, and the metadata was provided uncurated.

As concerns this clone: This receptor's antigen is unknown. No quality values exist for individual bases; no much larger clone is one base distant.

CDR1 and CDR2 are read off the germline V gene (reference sequence) as LNHDA and SQIVND. V is reduced by 7 bases and J by 5 bases, leaving a spacing of 17 bases between them. Reading from cysteine to phenylalanine, the CDR3 counts 14 amino acids. Only the CDR3 part of the read is kept: 42 bases, read in frame from the first base. TCRbeta CDR3 regions were amplified from genomic DNA using the immunoSEQ Assay, a bias-controlled multiplex PCR. As for the authors' bioinformatics: The number of nucleated cells in each sample was estimated by amplification of reference gene primers within the assay. To quantify the absolute abundance of each unique TCRbeta CDR3 rearrangement, sequence reads were collapsed and filtered. Productive Simpson clonality was computed per sample as the square root of Simpson's diversity index over productive rearrangements. Not all clones reach the TCRdb copy of this immuneACCESS table, which keeps in-frame sequences only. Checked studies attribute under half of the gap to unresolved V genes and leave the rest unexplained. The V and J calls and clone size are taken from that table; D and trimming were inferred from the DNA. This sample has about 250,000 clones in its table, and under 95% of those were observed once. Less than 2.5% of the sample is in the top ten clones.

Participants in the prospective study were enrolled through a virtual design, were aged about 18 to 100 years, and lived in 24 United States geographic areas. In the prospective study, participants were assigned to cohorts based on the clinical history participants reported in a screening survey and a study questionnaire. For ImmuneRACE Cohort 3, a participant was defined as recovered based on two consecutive negative NP/OP PCR tests, clearance by a healthcare professional, or resolution of symptoms. In the prospective study, mobile phlebotomists collected whole blood, serum and a nasopharyngeal or oropharyngeal swab from each participant. Prospective study participants could optionally give additional blood draws and questionnaires over an approximately two-month period. Before DNA extraction, prospective study blood samples were shipped either frozen or at room temperature.

This receptor was obtained from a woman younger than 35 who had recovered from COVID-19. The rearrangement combines TRBV19 with TRBJ1-2; too little of a D gene remains to name it. Sequencing was performed on PBMCs or T cells enriched from blood (not recorded which). The nucleotide sequence is TGTGCCAGTACCACACGGAGTTCCGCTTATGGCTACACCTTC. This is translated as CASTTRSSAYGYTF.